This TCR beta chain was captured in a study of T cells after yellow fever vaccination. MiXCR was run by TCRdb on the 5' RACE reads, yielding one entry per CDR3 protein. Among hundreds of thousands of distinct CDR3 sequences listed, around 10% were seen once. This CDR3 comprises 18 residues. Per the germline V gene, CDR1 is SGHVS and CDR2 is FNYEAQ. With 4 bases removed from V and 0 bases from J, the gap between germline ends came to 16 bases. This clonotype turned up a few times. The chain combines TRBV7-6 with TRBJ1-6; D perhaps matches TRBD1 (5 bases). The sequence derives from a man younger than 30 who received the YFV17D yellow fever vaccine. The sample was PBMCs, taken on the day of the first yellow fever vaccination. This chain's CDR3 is CASSSTGRQSSYNSPLHF. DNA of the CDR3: TGTGCCAGCAGCTCCACGGGACGGCAAAGCTCCTATAATTCACCCCTCCACTTT.